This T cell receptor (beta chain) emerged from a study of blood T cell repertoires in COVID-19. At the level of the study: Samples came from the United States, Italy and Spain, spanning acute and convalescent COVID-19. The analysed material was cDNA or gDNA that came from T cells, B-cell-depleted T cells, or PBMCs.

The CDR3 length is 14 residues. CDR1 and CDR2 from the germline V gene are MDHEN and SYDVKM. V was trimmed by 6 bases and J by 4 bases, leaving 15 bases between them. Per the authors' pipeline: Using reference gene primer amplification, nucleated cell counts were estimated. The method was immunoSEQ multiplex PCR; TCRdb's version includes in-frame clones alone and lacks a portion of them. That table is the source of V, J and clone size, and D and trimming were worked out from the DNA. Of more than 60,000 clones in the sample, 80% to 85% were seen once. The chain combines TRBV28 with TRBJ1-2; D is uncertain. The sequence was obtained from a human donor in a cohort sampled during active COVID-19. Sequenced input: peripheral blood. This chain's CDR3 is CASSPSGTFYGYTF. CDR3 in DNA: TGTGCCAGCAGCCCCTCGGGTACATTCTATGGCTACACCTTC.